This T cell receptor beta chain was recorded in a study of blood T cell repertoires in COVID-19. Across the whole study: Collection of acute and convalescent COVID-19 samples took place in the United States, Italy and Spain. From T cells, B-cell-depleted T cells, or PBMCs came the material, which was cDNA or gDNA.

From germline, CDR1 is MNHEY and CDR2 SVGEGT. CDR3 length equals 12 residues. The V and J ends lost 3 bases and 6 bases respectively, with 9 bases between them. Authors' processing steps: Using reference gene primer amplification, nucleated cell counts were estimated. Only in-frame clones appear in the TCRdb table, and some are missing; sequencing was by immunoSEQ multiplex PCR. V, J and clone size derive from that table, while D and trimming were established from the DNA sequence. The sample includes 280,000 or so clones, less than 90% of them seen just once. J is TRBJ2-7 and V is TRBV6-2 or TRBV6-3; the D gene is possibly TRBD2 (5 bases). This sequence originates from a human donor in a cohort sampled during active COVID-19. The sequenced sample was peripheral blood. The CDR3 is CASSYVGVEQYF. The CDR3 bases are TGTGCCAGCAGTTATGTCGGGGTCGAGCAGTACTTC.